Reported below is one TCR beta chain. No antigen is known for it. The entry originates in a study of radiotherapy plus CTLA-4 blockade in lung cancer. Study results and caveats: Clones of tumor-derived TCRs expanded in blood after radiotherapy plus ipilimumab.

Data came from immunoSEQ multiplex PCR; TCRdb stores just in-frame clones and leaves some out. In the table there are around 110,000 clones, more than 75% of which are singletons. The TCR was taken from a human donor with non-small cell lung cancer that progressed on radiotherapy plus ipilimumab. Some clones in this sample may be carry-over from other donors' samples. Sequenced here: peripheral blood, sampled from a patient treated with radiotherapy plus ipilimumab.

The CDR3 sequence is CASSFGGQGEQFF. The CDR3 nucleotides are TGTGCCAGCAGCTTTGGGGGCCAGGGTGAGCAGTTCTTC. The chain uses TRBV7-2 and TRBJ2-1, with a tentative D call TRBD1 (6 bases). V was clipped by 3 bases and J by 9 bases, with 12 bases between them. The CDR3 consists of 13 residues. CDR1 and CDR2 (germline): SGHTA, FQGNSA. Complete variable domain (other parts from reference TRBV7-2 and TRBJ2-1): GAGVSQSPSNKVTEKGKDVELRCDPISGHTALYWYRQSLGQGLEFLIYFQGNSAPDKSGLPSDRFSAERTGGSVSTLTIQRTQQEDSAVYLCASSFGGQGEQFFGPGTRLTVL.